The 8 T cell receptor beta chains below come from one sample, sequenced in a study of cytomegalovirus exposure and HLA in healthy donors. PCR amplification relied on 60 Vbeta primers (plus 13 Jbeta primers). The method was immunoSEQ multiplex PCR; TCRdb's version includes in-frame clones alone and lacks a portion of them. The data hold roughly 190,000 clones, with about 85% observed a single time. The sample taken for sequencing was PBMCs. These receptors were collected from a woman between 45 and 65 years old in good health and CMV-seropositive.

The CDR3 reads CSVEEGARGRPSYGYTF. In DNA, the CDR3 is TGCAGCGTTGAAGAAGGGGCTAGGGGGCGACCTTCCTATGGCTACACCTTC. V is TRBV29-1 and J is TRBJ1-2, with 7 nucleotides matching TRBD1. V trimming: 0 bases; J trimming: 4 bases; junction bases outside the gene matches: 14. CDR3 size: 17 residues. Germline-derived CDR1 and CDR2 are SQVTM and ANQGSEA.

This sequence joins TRBV28 and TRBJ2-7, with 7 nucleotides matching TRBD1. Germline lookup yields CDR1 MDHEN and CDR2 SYDVKM. The CDR3 runs 13 residues. The V and J ends lost 6 bases and 1 base, in that order; junction bases with no gene match: 3. CDR3 region: CASRPGQSYEQYF. The CDR3 bases are TGTGCCAGCAGGCCGGGACAGTCCTACGAGCAGTACTTC.

V is TRBV10-1 and J is TRBJ2-5; a possible D gene is TRBD1 (6 bases). Per germline, CDR1 WNHNN and CDR2 SYGVQD (reference sequence). V was trimmed by 6 bases and J by 2 bases, leaving 19 bases between them. The length of the CDR3 is 16 residues. The CDR3 DNA reads TGCGCCAGCAGCCTCGGACAGCCTGGACGGCAAGAGACCCAGTACTTC. Translated, it gives CASSLGQPGRQETQYF.

The rearrangement joins TRBV6-1 to TRBJ1-5, with D perhaps TRBD1 (6 bases). Germline V gene lookup returns CDR1 MNHNS and CDR2 SASEGT. V was shortened by 4 bases and J by 7 bases, with 17 bases between the two germline ends. The CDR3 extends over 15 amino acids. As DNA, the CDR3 is TGTGCCAGCAGTGCGGGGGGGGCTAGTCGCCAGCCCCAGCATTTT. This codes for CASSAGGASRQPQHF.

The chain links TRBV7-9 to TRBJ2-5; the D gene is possibly TRBD1 (5 bases). The end of the DNA fits TRBJ2-7 better, so the J call may be wrong. The CDR3 length is 14 residues. Germline CDR1 reads SEHNR; CDR2 reads FQNEAQ (reference sequence). This CDR3 is CASSYTTASYEQYF. CDR3 in DNA: TGTGCCAGCAGCTACACGACAGCTTCCTACGAGCAGTACTTC.

In this sample, this clone turned up a few times. CDR3 nucleotide sequence: TGTGCCAGCAGCTCCGGGACAGGGCGTGAAGCTTTCTTT. Its translation is CASSSGTGREAFF. The rearrangement joins TRBV7-3 to TRBJ1-1; 9 bases map to TRBD1. CDR1 and CDR2 from the germline V gene are SGHTA and FQGTGA. Germline trimming cut 4 bases from V and 7 bases from J; bases unmatched to any gene: 4. The CDR3 consists of 13 residues.

The chain uses TRBV12-5 and TRBJ2-7, with TRBD1 as a possible D gene (5 bases). Looked up from germline, CDR1 is LGHNT and CDR2 is FRNRAP. The CDR3 runs to 13 residues. CDR3 sequence: CASLLDTLYEQYF. Here the CDR3 DNA reads TGTGCGAGTCTTTTGGACACCCTCTACGAGCAGTACTTC.

The rearrangement joins TRBV14 to TRBJ1-1; weak D call: TRBD1 (6 bases). CDR3 length equals 14 residues. The V gene's germline CDR1 is SGHDN and CDR2 FVKESK. V lost 2 bases and J 4 bases, leaving 11 bases between the germline ends. DNA of the CDR3: TGTGCCAGCAGCCAATTAGGACAGCTCACTGAAGCTTTCTTT. This sequence encodes CASSQLGQLTEAFF.